This TCR beta chain was sequenced for a study of T cell repertoires and Cas9 in healthy adults. About the research overall: Characterization of SpCas9-reactive CD4 and CD8 T cells covered multi-effector potency, cytotoxicity and lineage.

Clones were read by immunoSEQ multiplex PCR, and TCRdb kept only the in-frame ones, dropping some. The sample yields tens of thousands of clones, less than 95% seen once. This receptor was obtained from a human donor in good health. The sample consisted of CD4+ effector T cells (CD127+, CD25-, CD137-, CD154-) from PBMCs; culture status not recorded.

The CDR3 region is CASSLSSRGHEQYF. Here the CDR3 DNA reads TGCGCCAGCAGCTTGTCCTCCAGGGGACACGAGCAGTACTTC. The genes are TRBV5-1 and TRBJ2-7; D may be TRBD1 (6 bases). The CDR3 spans 14 residues. Trimming left V 1 base short and J 5 bases short, with 13 bases between. The germline gives CDR1 SGHRS, CDR2 YFSETQ.